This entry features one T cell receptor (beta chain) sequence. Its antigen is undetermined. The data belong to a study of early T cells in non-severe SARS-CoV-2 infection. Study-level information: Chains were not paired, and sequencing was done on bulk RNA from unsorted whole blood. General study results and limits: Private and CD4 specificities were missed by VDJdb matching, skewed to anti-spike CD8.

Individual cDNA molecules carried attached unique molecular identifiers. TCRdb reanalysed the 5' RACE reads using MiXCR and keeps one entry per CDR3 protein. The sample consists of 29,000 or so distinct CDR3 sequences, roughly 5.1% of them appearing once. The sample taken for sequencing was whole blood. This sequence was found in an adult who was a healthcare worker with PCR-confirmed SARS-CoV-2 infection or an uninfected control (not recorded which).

The DNA for the CDR3 is TGTGCCAGCAGTTACTCGACCGGCCGTGGCACTGAAGCTTTCTTT. Translation gives CASSYSTGRGTEAFF. This chain uses TRBV6-2 or TRBV6-3 with TRBJ1-1; D ambiguous. CDR3 length: 15 residues. The germline CDR1 and CDR2 sequences are MNHEY and SVGEGT. Trimming took off 0 bases at V and 4 bases at J, with 12 bases between the two ends.